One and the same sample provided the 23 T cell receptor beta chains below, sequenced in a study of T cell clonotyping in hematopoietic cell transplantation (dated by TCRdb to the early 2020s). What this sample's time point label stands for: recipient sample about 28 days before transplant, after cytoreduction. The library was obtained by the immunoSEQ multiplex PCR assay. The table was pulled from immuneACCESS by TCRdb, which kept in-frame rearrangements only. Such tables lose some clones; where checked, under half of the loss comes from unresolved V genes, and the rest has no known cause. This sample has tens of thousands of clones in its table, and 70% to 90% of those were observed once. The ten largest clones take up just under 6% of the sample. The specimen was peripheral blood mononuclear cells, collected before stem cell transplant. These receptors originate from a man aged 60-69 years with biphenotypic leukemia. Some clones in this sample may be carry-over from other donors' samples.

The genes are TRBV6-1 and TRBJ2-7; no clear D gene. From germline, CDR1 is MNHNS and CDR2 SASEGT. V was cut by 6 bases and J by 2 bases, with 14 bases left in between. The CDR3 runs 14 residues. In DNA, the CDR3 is TGTGCCAGCAGCCGTCTACCTAAGGCCTACGAGCAGTACTTC. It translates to CASSRLPKAYEQYF.

The CDR3 loop reads CASSQPTGLHGYTF. The CDR3 DNA is TGTGCCAGCAGCCAACCTACAGGGTTGCATGGCTACACCTTC. V is TRBV4-2 and J is TRBJ1-2; D is perhaps TRBD1 (6 bases). The CDR3 is 14 amino acids. Germline V gene sequence: CDR1 LGHNA, CDR2 YNFKEQ. V lost 2 bases and J lost 6, with 13 bases in between.

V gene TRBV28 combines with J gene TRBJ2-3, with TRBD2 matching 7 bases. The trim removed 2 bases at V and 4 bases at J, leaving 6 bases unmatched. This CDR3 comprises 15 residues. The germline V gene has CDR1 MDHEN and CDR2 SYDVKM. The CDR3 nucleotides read TGTGCCAGCAGTTTAGCGGGAGTGAGGTCAGATACGCAGTATTTT. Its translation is CASSLAGVRSDTQYF.

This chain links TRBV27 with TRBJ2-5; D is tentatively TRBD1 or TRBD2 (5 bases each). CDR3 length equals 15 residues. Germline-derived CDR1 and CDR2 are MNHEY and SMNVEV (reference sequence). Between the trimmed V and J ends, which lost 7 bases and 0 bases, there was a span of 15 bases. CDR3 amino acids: CASNNRGPYQETQYF. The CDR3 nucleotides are TGTGCCAGCAATAACCGGGGCCCGTACCAAGAGACCCAGTACTTC.

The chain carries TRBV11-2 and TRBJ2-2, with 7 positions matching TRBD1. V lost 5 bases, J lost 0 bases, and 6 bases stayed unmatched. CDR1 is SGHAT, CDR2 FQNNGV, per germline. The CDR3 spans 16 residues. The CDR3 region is CASSPIGTANTGELFF. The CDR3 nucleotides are TGTGCCAGCAGCCCTATCGGGACAGCGAACACCGGGGAGCTGTTTTTT.

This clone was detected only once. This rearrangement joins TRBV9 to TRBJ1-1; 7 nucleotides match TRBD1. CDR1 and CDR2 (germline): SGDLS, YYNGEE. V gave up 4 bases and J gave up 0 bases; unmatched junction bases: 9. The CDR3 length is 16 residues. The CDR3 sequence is CASSPSPGGLNTEAFF. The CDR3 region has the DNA TGTGCCAGCAGCCCGTCTCCAGGGGGATTGAACACTGAAGCTTTCTTT. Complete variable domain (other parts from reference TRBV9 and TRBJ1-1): DSGVTQTPKHLITATGQRVTLRCSPRSGDLSVYWYQQSLDQGLQFLIQYYNGEERAKGNILERFSAQQFPDLHSELNLSSLELGDSALYFCASSPSPGGLNTEAFFGQGTRLTVV.

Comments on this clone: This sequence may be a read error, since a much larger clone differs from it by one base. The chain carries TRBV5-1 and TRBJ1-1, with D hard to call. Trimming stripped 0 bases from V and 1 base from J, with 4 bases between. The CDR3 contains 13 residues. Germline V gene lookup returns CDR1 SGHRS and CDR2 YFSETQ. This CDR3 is CASSLEGNTEAFF. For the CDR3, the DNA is TGCGCCAGCAGCTTGGAGGGGAACACTGAAGCTTTCTTT. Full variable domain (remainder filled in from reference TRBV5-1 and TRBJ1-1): KAGVTQTPRYLIKTRGQQVTLSCSPISGHRSVSWYQQTPGQGLQFLFEYFSETQRNKGNFPGRFSGRQFSNSRSEMNVSTLELGDSALYLCASSLEGNTEAFFGQGTRLTVV.

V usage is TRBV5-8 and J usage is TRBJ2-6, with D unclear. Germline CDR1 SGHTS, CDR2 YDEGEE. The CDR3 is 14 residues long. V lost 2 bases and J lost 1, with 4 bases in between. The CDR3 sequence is CASSLRSGANVLTF. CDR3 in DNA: TGTGCCAGCAGCTTACGGTCTGGGGCCAACGTCCTGACTTTC.

The CDR3 here is CASSIRAGYEQYF. The CDR3 DNA follows: TGTGCCAGCAGTATAAGGGCCGGCTACGAGCAGTACTTC. The rearrangement joins TRBV7-3 to TRBJ2-7; D call uncertain. Trimming shortened V by 6 bases and J by 3 bases, and 12 bases separated the two germline ends. Germline V gene lookup returns CDR1 SGHTA and CDR2 FQGTGA. This CDR3 region has 13 residues. Looking up the rest from reference TRBV7-3 and TRBJ2-7 gives the full variable domain: GAGVSQTPSNKVTEKGKYVELRCDPISGHTALYWYRQSLGQGPEFLIYFQGTGAADDSGLPNDRFFAVRPEGSVSTLKIQRTERGDSAVYLCASSIRAGYEQYFGPGTRLTVT.

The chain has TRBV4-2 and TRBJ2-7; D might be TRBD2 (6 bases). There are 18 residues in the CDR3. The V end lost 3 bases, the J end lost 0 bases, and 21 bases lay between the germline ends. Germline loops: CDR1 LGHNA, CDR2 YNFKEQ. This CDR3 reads CASSQAVTMGGNSYEQYF. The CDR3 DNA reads TGTGCCAGCAGCCAGGCTGTAACGATGGGAGGAAACTCCTACGAGCAGTACTTC.

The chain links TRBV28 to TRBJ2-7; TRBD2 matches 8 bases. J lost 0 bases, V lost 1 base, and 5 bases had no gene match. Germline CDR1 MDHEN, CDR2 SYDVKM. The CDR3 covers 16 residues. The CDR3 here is CASSLSGAGGSYEQYF. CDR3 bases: TGTGCCAGCAGTTTATCCGGCGCGGGAGGCTCCTACGAGCAGTACTTC.

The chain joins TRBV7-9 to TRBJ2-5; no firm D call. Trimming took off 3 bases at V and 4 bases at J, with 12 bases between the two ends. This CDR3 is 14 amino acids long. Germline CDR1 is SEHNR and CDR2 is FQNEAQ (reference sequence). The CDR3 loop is CASSFGRNAETQYF. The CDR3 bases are TGTGCCAGCAGCTTCGGTCGCAATGCAGAGACCCAGTACTTC.

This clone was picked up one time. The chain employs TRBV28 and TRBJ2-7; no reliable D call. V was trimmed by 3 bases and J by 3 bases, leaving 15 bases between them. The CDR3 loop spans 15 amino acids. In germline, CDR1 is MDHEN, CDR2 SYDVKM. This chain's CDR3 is CASSFSYASLYEQYF. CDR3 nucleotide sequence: TGTGCCAGCAGTTTTTCGTACGCCTCCCTCTACGAGCAGTACTTC.

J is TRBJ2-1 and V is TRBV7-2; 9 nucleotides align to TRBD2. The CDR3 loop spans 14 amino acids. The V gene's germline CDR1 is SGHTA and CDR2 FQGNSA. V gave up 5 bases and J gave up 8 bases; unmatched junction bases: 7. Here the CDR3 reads CASSVSGSGDEQFF. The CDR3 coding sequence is TGTGCCAGCAGCGTTAGCGGGAGTGGCGATGAGCAGTTCTTC.

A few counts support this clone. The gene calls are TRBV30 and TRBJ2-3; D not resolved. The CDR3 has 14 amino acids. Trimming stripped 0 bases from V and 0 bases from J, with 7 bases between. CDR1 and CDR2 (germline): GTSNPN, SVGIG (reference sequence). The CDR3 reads CAWSVTASTDTQYF. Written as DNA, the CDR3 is TGTGCCTGGAGTGTAACGGCTAGCACAGATACGCAGTATTTT.

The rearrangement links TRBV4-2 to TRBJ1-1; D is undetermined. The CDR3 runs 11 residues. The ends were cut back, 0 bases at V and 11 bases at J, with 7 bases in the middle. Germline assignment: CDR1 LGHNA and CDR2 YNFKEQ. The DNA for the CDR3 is TGTGCCAGCAGCCAAGATTACGTGGCTTTCTTT. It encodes CASSQDYVAFF.

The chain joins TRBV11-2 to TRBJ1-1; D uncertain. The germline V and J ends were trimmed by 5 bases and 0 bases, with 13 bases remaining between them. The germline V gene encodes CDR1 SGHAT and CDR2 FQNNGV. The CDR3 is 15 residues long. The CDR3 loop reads CASSVTGVMNTEAFF. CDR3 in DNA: TGTGCCAGCAGCGTAACGGGAGTTATGAACACTGAAGCTTTCTTT.

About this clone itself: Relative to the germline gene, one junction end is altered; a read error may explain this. The CDR3 DNA is TGTGCTAGCAGCCCGGGGACGGGAACCTACGAGCAGTACTTC. This sequence encodes CASSPGTGTYEQYF. This rearrangement joins TRBV7-7 to TRBJ2-7; the D call may be TRBD1 or TRBD2 (5 bases each). This CDR3 spans 14 amino acids. Germline CDR1 is SSHAT and CDR2 is FNYEAQ (reference sequence).

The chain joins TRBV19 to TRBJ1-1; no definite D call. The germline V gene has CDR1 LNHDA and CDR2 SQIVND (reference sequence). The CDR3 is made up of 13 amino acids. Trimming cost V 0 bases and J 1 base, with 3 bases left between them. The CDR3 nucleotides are TGTGCCAGTAGTATAGATAAGAACACTGAAGCTTTCTTT. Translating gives CASSIDKNTEAFF.

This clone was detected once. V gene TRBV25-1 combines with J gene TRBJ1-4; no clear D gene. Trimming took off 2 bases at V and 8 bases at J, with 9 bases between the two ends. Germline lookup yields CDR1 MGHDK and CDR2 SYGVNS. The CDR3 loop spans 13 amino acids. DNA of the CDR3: TGTGCCAGCAGTGAAGGGGTAGGGGAAAAACTGTTTTTT. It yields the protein CASSEGVGEKLFF.

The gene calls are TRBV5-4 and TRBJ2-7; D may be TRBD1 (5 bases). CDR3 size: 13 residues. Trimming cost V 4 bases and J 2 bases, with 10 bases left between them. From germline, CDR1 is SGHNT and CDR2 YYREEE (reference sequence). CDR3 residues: CASSNGQAYEQYF. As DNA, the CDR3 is TGTGCCAGCAGCAACGGACAAGCCTACGAGCAGTACTTC.

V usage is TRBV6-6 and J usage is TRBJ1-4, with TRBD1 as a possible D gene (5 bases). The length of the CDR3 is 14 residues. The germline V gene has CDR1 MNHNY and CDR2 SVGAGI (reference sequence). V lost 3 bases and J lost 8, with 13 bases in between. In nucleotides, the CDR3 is TGTGCCAGCAGTTATCAGGGCGGTAGAGAAAAACTGTTTTTT. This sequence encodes CASSYQGGREKLFF.

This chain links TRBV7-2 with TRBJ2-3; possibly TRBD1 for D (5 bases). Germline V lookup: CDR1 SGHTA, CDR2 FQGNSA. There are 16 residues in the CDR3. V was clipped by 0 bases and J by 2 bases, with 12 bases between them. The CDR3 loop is CASSLAQGGPTDTQYF. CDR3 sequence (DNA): TGTGCCAGCAGCTTAGCCCAGGGTGGCCCCACAGATACGCAGTATTTT.